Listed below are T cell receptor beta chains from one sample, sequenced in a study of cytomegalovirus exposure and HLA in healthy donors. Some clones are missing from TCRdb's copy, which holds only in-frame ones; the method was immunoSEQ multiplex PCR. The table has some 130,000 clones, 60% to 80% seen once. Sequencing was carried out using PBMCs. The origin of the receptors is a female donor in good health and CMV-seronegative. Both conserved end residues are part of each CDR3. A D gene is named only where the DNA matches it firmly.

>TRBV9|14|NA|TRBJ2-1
TGTGCCAGCAGCGAGGGGCAGGGGAGGGCTGAGCAGTTCTTC
CASSEGQGRAEQFF
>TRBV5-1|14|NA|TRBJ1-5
TGCGCCAGCAGCTTGTCAGGGGCGAATCAGCCCCAGCATTTT
CASSLSGANQPQHF
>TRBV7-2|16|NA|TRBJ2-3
TGTGCCAGCAGGGGGGGTAGTGCGGGCGGGACAGATACGCAGTATTTT
CASRGGSAGGTDTQYF
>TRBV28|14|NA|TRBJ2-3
TGTGCCAGCACTGGGGGCTTAAGCACAGATACGCAGTATTTT
CASTGGLSTDTQYF
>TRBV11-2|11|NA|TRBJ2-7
TGTGCCAGCGGGAGTTCCTACGAGCAGTACTTC
CASGSSYEQYF
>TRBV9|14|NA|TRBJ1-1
TGTGCCAGCAGCCGTACGGGGGGGCTCACTGAAGCTTTCTTT
CASSRTGGLTEAFF
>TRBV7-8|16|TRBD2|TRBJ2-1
TGTGCCAGCAGCTTAGCGGAGGGAGGGGTGTACAATGAGCAGTTCTTC
CASSLAEGGVYNEQFF
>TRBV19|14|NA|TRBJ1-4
TGTGCCAGTACCTCGGGGAGAAGTAATGAAAAACTGTTTTTT
CASTSGRSNEKLFF
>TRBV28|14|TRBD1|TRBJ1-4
TGTGCCAGCAGTACCGGGACAGGGAATGAAAAACTGTTTTTT
CASSTGTGNEKLFF
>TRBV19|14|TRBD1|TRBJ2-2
TGTGCCAGTAGTAAGACAGGGGTAGCCGGGGAGCTGTTTTTT
CASSKTGVAGELFF